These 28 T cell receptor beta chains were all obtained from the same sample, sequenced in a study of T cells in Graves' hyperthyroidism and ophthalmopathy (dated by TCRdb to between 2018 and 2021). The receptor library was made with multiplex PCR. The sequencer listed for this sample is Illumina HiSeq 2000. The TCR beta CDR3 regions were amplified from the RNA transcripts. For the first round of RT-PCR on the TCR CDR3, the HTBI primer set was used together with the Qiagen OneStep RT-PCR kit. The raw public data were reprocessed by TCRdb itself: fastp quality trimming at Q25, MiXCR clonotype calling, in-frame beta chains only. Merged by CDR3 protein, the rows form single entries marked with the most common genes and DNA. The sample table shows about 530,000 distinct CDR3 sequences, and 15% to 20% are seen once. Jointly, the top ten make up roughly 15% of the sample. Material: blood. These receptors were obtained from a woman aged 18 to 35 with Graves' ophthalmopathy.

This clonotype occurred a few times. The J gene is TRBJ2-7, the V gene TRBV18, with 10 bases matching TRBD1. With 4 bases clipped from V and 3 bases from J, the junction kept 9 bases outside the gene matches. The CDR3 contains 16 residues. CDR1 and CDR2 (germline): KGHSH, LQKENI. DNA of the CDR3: TGTGCCAGCTCACGGGGGGACAGGGGACGCGTCTACGAGCAGTACTTC. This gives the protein CASSRGDRGRVYEQYF.

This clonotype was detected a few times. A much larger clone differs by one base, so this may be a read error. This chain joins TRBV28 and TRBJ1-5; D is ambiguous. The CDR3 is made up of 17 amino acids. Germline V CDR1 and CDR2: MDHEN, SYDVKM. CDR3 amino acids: CVSSPFSSIFSNQPQHF. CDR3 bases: TGTGTCAGCAGTCCCTTTTCCTCGATTTTTAGCAATCAGCCCCAGCATTTT.

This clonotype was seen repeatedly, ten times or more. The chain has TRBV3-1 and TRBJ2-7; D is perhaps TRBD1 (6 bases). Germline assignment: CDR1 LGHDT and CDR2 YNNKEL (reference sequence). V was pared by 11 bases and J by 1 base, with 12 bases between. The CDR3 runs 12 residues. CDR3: CASIGQSYEQYF. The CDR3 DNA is TGTGCCTCTATCGGACAGTCCTACGAGCAGTACTTC.

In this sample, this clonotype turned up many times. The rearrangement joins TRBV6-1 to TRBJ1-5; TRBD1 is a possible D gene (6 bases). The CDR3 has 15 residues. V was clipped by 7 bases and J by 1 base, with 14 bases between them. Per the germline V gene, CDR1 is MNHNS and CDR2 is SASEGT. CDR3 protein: CASTLIRGSNQPQHF. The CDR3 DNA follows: TGTGCCAGCACCTTGATTAGGGGGAGCAATCAGCCCCAGCATTTT.

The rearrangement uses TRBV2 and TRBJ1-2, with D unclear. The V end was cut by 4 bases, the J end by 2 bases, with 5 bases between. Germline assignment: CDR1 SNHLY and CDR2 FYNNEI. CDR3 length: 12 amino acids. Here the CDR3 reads CASSAENYGYTF. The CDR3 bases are TGTGCCAGCAGTGCGGAGAACTATGGCTACACCTTC.

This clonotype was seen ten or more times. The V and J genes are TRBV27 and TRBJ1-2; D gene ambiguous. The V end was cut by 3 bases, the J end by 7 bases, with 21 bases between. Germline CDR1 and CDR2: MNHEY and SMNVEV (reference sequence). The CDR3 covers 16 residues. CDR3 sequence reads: CASSFLPSDGGSGYTF. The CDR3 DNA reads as TGTGCCAGCAGTTTCCTACCCTCAGACGGAGGTAGTGGCTACACCTTC.

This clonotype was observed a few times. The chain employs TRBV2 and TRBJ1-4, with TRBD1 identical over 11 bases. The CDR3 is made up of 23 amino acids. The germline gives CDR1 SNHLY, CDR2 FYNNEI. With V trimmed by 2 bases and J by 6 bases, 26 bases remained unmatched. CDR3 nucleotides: TGTGCCAGCAGTGAACCCCCCTTTGTCCCCGGACAGGGGGCTTTACCCGATTATGAAAAACTGTTTTTT. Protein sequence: CASSEPPFVPGQGALPDYEKLFF.

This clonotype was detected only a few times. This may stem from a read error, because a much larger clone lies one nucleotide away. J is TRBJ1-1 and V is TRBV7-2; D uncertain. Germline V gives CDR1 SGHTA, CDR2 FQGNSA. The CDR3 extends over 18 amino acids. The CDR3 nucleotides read TGTGCCAGCAGCTTTGGTCTGCAGCAGTGGATTATGAACACTGGAGCTTTCTTT. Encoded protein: CASSFGLQQWIMNTGAFF.

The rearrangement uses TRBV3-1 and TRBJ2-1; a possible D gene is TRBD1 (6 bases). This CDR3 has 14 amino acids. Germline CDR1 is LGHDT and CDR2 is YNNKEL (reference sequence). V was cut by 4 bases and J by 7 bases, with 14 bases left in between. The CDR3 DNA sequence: TGTGCCAGCAGCCGGGACACTTTAGGTAATGAGCAGTTCTTC. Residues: CASSRDTLGNEQFF.

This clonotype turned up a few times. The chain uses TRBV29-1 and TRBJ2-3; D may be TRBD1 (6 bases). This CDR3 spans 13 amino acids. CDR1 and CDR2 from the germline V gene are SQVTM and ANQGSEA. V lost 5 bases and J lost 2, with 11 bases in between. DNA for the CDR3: TGCAGCGTTAGGGGGATCTTCACAGATACGCAGTATTTT. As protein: CSVRGIFTDTQYF.

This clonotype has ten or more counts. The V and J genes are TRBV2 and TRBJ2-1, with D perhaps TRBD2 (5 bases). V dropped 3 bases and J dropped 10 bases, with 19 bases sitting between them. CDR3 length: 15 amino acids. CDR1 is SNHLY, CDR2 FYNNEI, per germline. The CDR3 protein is CASSEEFGGMGEQFF. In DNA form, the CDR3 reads TGTGCCAGCAGTGAGGAGTTTGGAGGAATGGGGGAGCAGTTCTTC.

The CDR3 is CASSYYSGANVLTF. The CDR3 DNA is TGTGCCAGCAGTTACTATTCCGGGGCCAACGTCCTGACTTTC. The gene calls are TRBV6-2 or TRBV6-3 and TRBJ2-6, with unresolved D. V lost 1 base, J lost 4 bases, and 5 bases lay in between. CDR3 length: 14 amino acids. Germline CDR1 and CDR2: MNHEY and SVGEGT.

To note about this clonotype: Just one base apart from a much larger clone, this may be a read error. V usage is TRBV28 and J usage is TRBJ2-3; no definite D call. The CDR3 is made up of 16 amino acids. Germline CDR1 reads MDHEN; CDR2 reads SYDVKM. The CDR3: CVSSPNHMASTDTQYF. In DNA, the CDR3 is TGTGTCAGCAGCCCAAATCACATGGCTAGCACAGATACGCAGTATTTT.

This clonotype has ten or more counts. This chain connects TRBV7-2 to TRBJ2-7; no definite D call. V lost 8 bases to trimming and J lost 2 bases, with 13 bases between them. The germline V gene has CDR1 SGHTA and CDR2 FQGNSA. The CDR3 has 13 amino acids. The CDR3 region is CASGPDFPYEQYF. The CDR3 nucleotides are TGTGCCAGCGGACCCGACTTTCCCTACGAGCAGTACTTC.

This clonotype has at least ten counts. The CDR3 DNA follows: TGCGCCAGCAGGCTTACAGGGGTGGGCCAAGAGACCCAGTACTTC. Its protein product is CASRLTGVGQETQYF. The chain carries TRBV4-1 and TRBJ2-5, with 7 bases aligning to TRBD1. Per the germline V gene, CDR1 is MGHRA and CDR2 is YSYEKL. Germline trimming cut 6 bases from V and 1 base from J; bases unmatched to any gene: 8. This CDR3 has 15 amino acids.

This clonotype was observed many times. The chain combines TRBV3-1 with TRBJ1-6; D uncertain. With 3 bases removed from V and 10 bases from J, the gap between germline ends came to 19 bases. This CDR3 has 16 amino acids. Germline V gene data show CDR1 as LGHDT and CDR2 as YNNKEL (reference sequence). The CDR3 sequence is CASSQGSRAPGSPLHF. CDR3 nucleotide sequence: TGTGCCAGCAGCCAGGGGAGCCGGGCCCCGGGCTCACCCCTCCACTTT.

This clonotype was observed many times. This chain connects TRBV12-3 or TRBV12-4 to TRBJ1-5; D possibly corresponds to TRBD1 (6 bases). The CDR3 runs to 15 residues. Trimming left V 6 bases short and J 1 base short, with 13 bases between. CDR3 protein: CASRAGATSNQPQHF. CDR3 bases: TGTGCCAGCAGAGCAGGGGCCACGAGCAATCAGCCCCAGCATTTT.

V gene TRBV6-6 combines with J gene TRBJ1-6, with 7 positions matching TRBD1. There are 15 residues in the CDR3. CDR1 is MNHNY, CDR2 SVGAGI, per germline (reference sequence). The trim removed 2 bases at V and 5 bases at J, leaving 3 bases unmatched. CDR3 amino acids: CASSYRDSNNSPLHF. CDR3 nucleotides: TGTGCCAGCAGTTACCGGGACAGCAATAATTCACCCCTCCACTTT.

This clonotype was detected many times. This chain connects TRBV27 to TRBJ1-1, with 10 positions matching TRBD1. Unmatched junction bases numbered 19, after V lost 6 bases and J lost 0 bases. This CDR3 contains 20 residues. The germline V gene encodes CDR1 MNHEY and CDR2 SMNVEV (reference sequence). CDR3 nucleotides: TGTGCCAGCAGAGATCGTGGAGAACCGGGACAGGGGATGGTGAACACTGAAGCTTTCTTT. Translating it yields CASRDRGEPGQGMVNTEAFF.

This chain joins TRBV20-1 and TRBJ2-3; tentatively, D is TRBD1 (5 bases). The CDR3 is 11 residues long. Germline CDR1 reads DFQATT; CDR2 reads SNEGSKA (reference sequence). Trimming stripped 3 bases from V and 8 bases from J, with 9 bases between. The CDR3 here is CSASIGATQYF. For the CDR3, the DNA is TGCAGTGCTAGTATAGGGGCTACGCAGTATTTT.

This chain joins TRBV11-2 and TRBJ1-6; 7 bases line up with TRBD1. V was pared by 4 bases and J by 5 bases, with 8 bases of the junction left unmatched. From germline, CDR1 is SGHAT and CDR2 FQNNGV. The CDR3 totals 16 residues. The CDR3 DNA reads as TGTGCCAGCAGCTCACTCCGACAGGGAAATAATTCACCCCTCCACTTT. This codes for CASSSLRQGNNSPLHF.

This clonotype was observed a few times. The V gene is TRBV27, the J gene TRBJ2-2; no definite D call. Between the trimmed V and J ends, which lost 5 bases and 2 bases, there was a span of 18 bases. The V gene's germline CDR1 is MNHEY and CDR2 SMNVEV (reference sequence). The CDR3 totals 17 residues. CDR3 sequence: CASSPLTNSFNTGELFF. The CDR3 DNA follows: TGTGCCAGCAGTCCCCTGACAAACAGTTTCAACACCGGGGAGCTGTTTTTT.

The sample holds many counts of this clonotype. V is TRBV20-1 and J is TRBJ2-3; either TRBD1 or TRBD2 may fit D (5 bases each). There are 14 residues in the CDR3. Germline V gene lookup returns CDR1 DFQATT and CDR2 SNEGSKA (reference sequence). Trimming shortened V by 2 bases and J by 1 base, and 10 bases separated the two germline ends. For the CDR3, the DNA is TGCAGTGCTAGACCCCGGGACGGCACAGATACGCAGTATTTT. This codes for CSARPRDGTDTQYF.

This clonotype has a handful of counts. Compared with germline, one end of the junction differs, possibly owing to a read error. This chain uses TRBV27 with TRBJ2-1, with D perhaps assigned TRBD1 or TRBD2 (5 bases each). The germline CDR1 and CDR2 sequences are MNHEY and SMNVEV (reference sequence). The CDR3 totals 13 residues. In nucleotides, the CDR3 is TGTGCCAGCAGTGAACTAGAGGGGAATGGGCAGTTCTTC. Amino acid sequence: CASSELEGNGQFF.

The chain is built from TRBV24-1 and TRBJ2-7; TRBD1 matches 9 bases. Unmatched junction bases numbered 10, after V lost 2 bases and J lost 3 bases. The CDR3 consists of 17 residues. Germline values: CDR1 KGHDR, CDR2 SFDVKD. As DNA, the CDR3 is TGTGCCACCAGTGATTCAGGAGAACAGGGGGCTTTCTACGAGCAGTACTTC. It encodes CATSDSGEQGAFYEQYF.

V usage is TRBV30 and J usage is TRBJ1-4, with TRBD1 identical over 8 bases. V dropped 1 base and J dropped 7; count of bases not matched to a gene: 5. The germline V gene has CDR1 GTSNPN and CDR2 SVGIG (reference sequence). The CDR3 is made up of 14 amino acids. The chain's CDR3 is CAWSAWTGSEKLFF. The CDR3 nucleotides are TGTGCCTGGAGTGCCTGGACAGGGTCTGAAAAACTGTTTTTT.

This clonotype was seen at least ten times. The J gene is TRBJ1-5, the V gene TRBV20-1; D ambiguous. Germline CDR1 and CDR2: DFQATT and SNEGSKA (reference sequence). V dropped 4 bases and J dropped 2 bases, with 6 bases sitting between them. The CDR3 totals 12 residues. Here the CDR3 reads CSATDRNQPQHF. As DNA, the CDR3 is TGCAGTGCTACGGACCGCAATCAGCCCCAGCATTTT.

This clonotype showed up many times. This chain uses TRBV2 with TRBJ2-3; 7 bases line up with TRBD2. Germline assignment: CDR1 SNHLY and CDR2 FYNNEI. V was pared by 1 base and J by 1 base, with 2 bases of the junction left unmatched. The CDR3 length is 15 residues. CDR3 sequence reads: CASSEGAGGTDTQYF. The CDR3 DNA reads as TGTGCCAGCAGTGAAGGGGCGGGGGGCACAGATACGCAGTATTTT.